The present TCR beta chain was sequenced within a study of response to subunit inactivated influenza vaccine. The study's findings and limits: Few additional T cells are recruited per seasonal influenza vaccination, authors suggested.

A remark on this clonotype: Its antigen is unidentified.

TCRdb re-analysed the RT-PCR reads in MiXCR, keeping a single row per CDR3 protein. This table has around 850,000 distinct CDR3 sequences, less than 20% appearing once. The germline V gene encodes CDR1 SGHVS and CDR2 FNYEAQ. CDR3 length: 16 residues. The V segment lost 2 bases and the J segment 4 bases; nucleotides outside the gene matches: 10. The chain carries TRBV7-6 and TRBJ2-5; 7 bases fit TRBD1. The sequenced sample was PBMCs from blood, obtained about 5 days after vaccination. The TCR comes from a man aged 50 to 60 who received an inactivated influenza vaccine. In nucleotides, the CDR3 is TGTGCCAGCAGCTTATCGAGTCAGGGGGTAATAGAGACCCAGTACTTC. It codes for CASSLSSQGVIETQYF.